The clone carrying this T cell receptor (delta chain) ranks as medium-sized. Antigen: not known. V lost 5 bases to trimming and J lost 0 bases; unmatched junction nucleotides: 1. Germline CDR1 is TSWWSYY and CDR2 is QGS. The CDR3 is 15 amino acids. The data are from a study of Vδ1+ human thymocytes. Extracted RNA was reverse transcribed into cDNA. The CDR3 regions were amplified by multiplex PCR from V-gene primers to a constant-region primer. TCRdb fed the multiplex PCR reads to CATT. This repertoire shows tens of thousands of delta-chain clones, approximately 30% found once; its top ten account for more than 1.5%. Overall study findings and caveats: Thymic TRG and TRD repertoires appeared highly polyclonal.

The V call is TRDV1, the J call TRDJ1; 12 bases align to TRDD3. Material: Vdelta1+ gamma-delta thymocytes from the thymus. Subset in this sample: FACS-sorted CD3+ TCRalphabeta- TCRVdelta1+ TCRVdelta2- thymocytes. The sequence was obtained from a boy under two years old who had congenital heart surgery. CDR3 DNA: TGTGCTCTTGGGACTGGGGGATACAACACCGATAAACTCATCTTT. Its translation: CALGTGGYNTDKLIF.